The sequence of this T cell receptor (beta chain) was determined in a study of T cell responses to AZD1222 COVID-19 vaccine. CDR1 and CDR2 from the germline V gene are MDHEN and SYDVKM. The V gene end was trimmed by 8 bases and the J gene end by 5 bases; junction bases not matched to a gene: 17. The CDR3 runs 16 residues. Study-level results: After two AZD1222 doses, spike-specific TCR breadth and depth rose versus day 0.

TCRdb's copy holds only in-frame clones and misses some; the assay was immunoSEQ multiplex PCR. The table includes some 130,000 clones, 92% detected once. This clone was counted a single time. The antigen is not known. This sequence joins TRBV28 and TRBJ1-2; 7 bases align to TRBD1. The input for sequencing was peripheral blood, taken on day 0 of AZD1222 vaccination. This receptor was obtained from an adult in good health. The CDR3: CASQPPGGRGGYGYTF. In DNA form, the CDR3 reads TGTGCCAGCCAACCCCCAGGGGGGAGAGGGGGTTATGGCTACACCTTC.